This T cell receptor (beta chain) was captured in a study of blood T cells in healthy people across ages. Study-level information: Roughly one uniquely barcoded beta molecule per two T cells was captured. Broader study findings: Aged donors had fewer naive CD4+ cells and lower diversity than long-lived donors.

The V end lost 6 bases, the J end lost 4 bases, and 12 bases lay between the germline ends. The CDR3 has 13 residues. This clonotype has more than one count but fewer than ten. Its cognate antigen is unknown. Primers used in a second PCR of roughly 6 to 12 cycles were a sample-barcoded 5' primer and a J-beta primer mix. MiXCR was run by TCRdb on the 5' RACE reads, yielding one entry per CDR3 protein. The sample records 980,000 or so distinct CDR3 sequences, under 50% being singletons. Source material: blood. The chain is built from TRBV12-3 or TRBV12-4 and TRBJ1-2, with no clear D. This TCR came from a man aged 25 to 45 in good health. The CDR3 reads CASSPRSLYGYTF. The DNA for the CDR3 is TGTGCCAGCAGCCCTAGGTCTCTCTATGGCTACACCTTC.